Listed below are T cell receptor beta chains from one sample, sequenced in a study of cytomegalovirus exposure and HLA in healthy donors. TCRdb's copy holds only in-frame clones and misses some; the assay was immunoSEQ multiplex PCR. The sample contains under 200,000 clones, roughly 78% of which appear only once. The source material was PBMCs. The receptors originated from a woman between 40 and 50 years old in good health and CMV-seronegative. CDR3s include the opening cysteine and the closing phenylalanine or tryptophan. The D gene is left open where the match is weak. The size field is filled for only some rows; it gives once, few, many or a size class.

clone_size | d_call | j_call | v_call | cdr3_aa | cdr3_nt
NA | TRBD1 | TRBJ1-6 | TRBV4-1 | CASSPGQGDRQNSPLHF | TGCGCCAGCAGCCCGGGACAGGGAGACAGGCAAAATTCACCCCTCCACTTT
NA | NA | TRBJ1-1 | TRBV28 | CASRWGGEAFF | TGTGCCAGCAGGTGGGGGGGAGAAGCTTTCTTT
NA | NA | TRBJ2-7 | TRBV20-1 | CSARDPREQYF | TGCAGTGCTAGAGACCCCCGCGAGCAGTACTTC
NA | TRBD1 | TRBJ1-1 | TRBV29-1 | CSATGARGRTNTEAFF | TGCAGCGCCACAGGGGCCCGAGGTAGGACGAACACTGAAGCTTTCTTT
few | TRBD1 | TRBJ2-5 | TRBV7-7 | CASSKYRGQETQYF | TGTGCCAGCAGCAAATACAGGGGCCAAGAGACCCAGTACTTC
NA | TRBD2 | TRBJ2-3 | TRBV18 | CASSPRGLAGVTDTQYF | TGTGCCAGCTCACCCAGGGGACTAGCGGGGGTCACAGATACGCAGTATTTT
NA | NA | TRBJ2-1 | TRBV6-4 | CASSDSEANEQFF | TGTGCCAGCAGTGACTCGGAGGCCAATGAGCAGTTCTTC
NA | NA | TRBJ2-7 | TRBV5-1 | CASRPEGAYEQYF | TGCGCCAGCCGCCCCGAGGGAGCCTACGAGCAGTACTTC
NA | NA | TRBJ1-2 | TRBV19 | CASTHRGYGYTF | TGTGCCAGTACCCATCGGGGCTATGGCTACACCTTC
NA | NA | TRBJ2-7 | TRBV19 | CASSLNRGTVLF | TGTGCCAGTAGTCTCAACCGGGGGACAGTCCTCTTC
NA | TRBD1 | TRBJ1-2 | TRBV5-1 | CASSSGTARIYGYTF | TGCGCCAGCAGCTCCGGGACAGCCCGAATCTATGGCTACACCTTC
once | TRBD1 | TRBJ1-2 | TRBV2 | CATYDRAALDGYTF | TGTGCCACCTATGACAGGGCGGCTCTAGATGGCTACACCTTC
NA | TRBD1 | TRBJ1-4 | TRBV28 | CASSLIRGNEKLFF | TGTGCCAGCAGTTTAATCAGGGGGAATGAAAAACTGTTTTTT
NA | TRBD2 | TRBJ2-2 | TRBV2 | CASSRLGTSGGPGELFF | TGTGCCAGCAGTCGGCTGGGGACTAGCGGGGGGCCCGGGGAGCTGTTTTTT
NA | NA | TRBJ2-1 | TRBV27 | CASSSLTGMVNEQFF | TGTGCCAGCAGCTCTCTCACAGGGATGGTCAATGAGCAGTTCTTC
NA | TRBD1 | TRBJ2-2 | TRBV5-6 | CASSLQGAAGELFF | TGTGCCAGCAGCTTGCAGGGGGCTGCCGGGGAGCTGTTTTTT
few | TRBD2 | TRBJ2-3 | TRBV9 | CASSASGGAADTQYF | TGTGCCAGCAGCGCGAGCGGGGGCGCGGCAGATACGCAGTATTTT
NA | NA | TRBJ1-1 | TRBV14 | CASSQGANTEAFF | TGTGCCAGCAGCCAGGGGGCGAACACTGAAGCTTTCTTT
NA | TRBD1 | TRBJ1-5 | TRBV12-5 | CASGTGVQPQHF | TGTGCTAGTGGTACAGGGGTTCAGCCCCAGCATTTT
NA | TRBD1 | TRBJ1-4 | TRBV6-5 | CASSRTGTNEKLFF | TGTGCCAGCAGCCGGACAGGGACTAATGAAAAACTGTTTTTT
NA | NA | TRBJ2-5 | TRBV4-1 | CASSQDPQGFKTQYF | TGCGCCAGCAGCCAAGATCCCCAGGGATTCAAGACCCAGTACTTC
NA | NA | TRBJ2-7 | TRBV4-2 | CASSQEVGDYEQYF | TGTGCCAGCAGCCAAGAGGTAGGGGACTACGAGCAGTACTTC
NA | NA | TRBJ2-7 | TRBV19 | CASSIRVGPGSYEQYF | TGTGCCAGTAGTATAAGAGTCGGACCGGGGTCCTACGAGCAGTACTTC
NA | NA | TRBJ2-7 | TRBV19 | CASSPYREASYEQYF | TGTGCCAGTAGCCCTTATAGGGAGGCCTCCTACGAGCAGTACTTC
few | NA | TRBJ2-4 | TRBV2 | CASSERRIPLRLKLVDIQYF | TGTGCCAGCAGTGAACGAAGGATTCCATTGCGGCTAAAGCTCGTGGACATTCAGTACTTC
NA | NA | TRBJ2-7 | TRBV28 | CASSRDTVSYEQYF | TGTGCCAGCAGCCGGGACACCGTCTCCTACGAGCAGTACTTC
NA | NA | TRBJ2-1 | TRBV21-1 | CASSSQGGGDNEQFF | TGTGCCAGCAGCTCCCAAGGCGGGGGGGACAATGAGCAGTTCTTC
NA | NA | TRBJ2-6 | TRBV5-5 | CASSIQPASGANVLTF | TGTGCCAGCAGCATACAGCCCGCCTCTGGGGCCAACGTCCTGACTTTC
NA | NA | TRBJ1-3 | TRBV15 | CATSRDLGGFSSGNTIYF | TGTGCCACCAGCAGAGATTTGGGCGGGTTTAGCTCTGGAAACACCATATATTTT
few | TRBD2 | TRBJ2-5 | TRBV5-4 | CASRVGGGVETQYF | TGTGCCAGCCGAGTCGGCGGGGGAGTCGAGACCCAGTACTTC
NA | NA | TRBJ2-7 | TRBV5-1 | CASSNRKAYEQYF | TGCGCCAGCAGCAACAGAAAGGCCTACGAGCAGTACTTC
NA | NA | TRBJ2-3 | TRBV11-2 | CASSLRFGDKEDTQYF | TGTGCCAGCAGCTTAAGGTTTGGGGACAAGGAAGATACGCAGTATTTT
NA | TRBD1 | TRBJ1-2 | TRBV5-8 | CASSPRGQDNYGYTF | TGTGCCAGCTCGCCTCGAGGACAGGATAACTATGGCTACACCTTC
NA | TRBD2 | TRBJ2-1 | TRBV5-1 | CASSLAYLPSGSSQRDEQFF | TGCGCCAGCAGCTTGGCCTATTTACCTAGCGGGTCCTCCCAGCGGGATGAGCAGTTCTTC
NA | NA | TRBJ2-7 | TRBV27 | CASSIRQNHEQYF | TGTGCCAGCAGTATAAGACAGAACCACGAGCAGTACTTC
NA | NA | TRBJ1-5 | TRBV6-1 | CASGEEEDVQPQHF | TGTGCCAGCGGTGAGGAGGAGGACGTTCAGCCCCAGCATTTT
NA | TRBD2 | TRBJ2-7 | TRBV2 | CASSFQAGISYEQYF | TGTGCCAGCAGTTTTCAAGCGGGGATCTCCTACGAGCAGTACTTC
few | TRBD1 | TRBJ1-5 | TRBV27 | CASSTGGGSPQHF | TGTGCCAGCAGCACAGGGGGTGGATCGCCCCAGCATTTT
NA | TRBD2 | TRBJ2-5 | TRBV4-1 | CASSQVSPTSGGRETQYF | TGCGCCAGCAGCCAAGTCTCTCCGACTAGCGGGGGGCGGGAGACCCAGTACTTC
few | NA | TRBJ1-3 | TRBV11-2 | CASSTRQDPSSGNTIYF | TGTGCCAGCAGCACGAGACAGGATCCTTCCTCTGGAAACACCATATATTTT
NA | NA | TRBJ1-5 | TRBV7-3 | CASSSGQPGSPQHF | TGTGCCAGCAGCTCTGGACAGCCCGGGTCGCCCCAGCATTTT
NA | TRBD1 | TRBJ1-4 | TRBV7-9 | CSSSLAVAGGGEKLFF | TGTTCCAGCAGCTTAGCAGTGGCAGGGGGAGGTGAAAAACTGTTTTTT
NA | TRBD1 | TRBJ2-7 | TRBV18 | CASSPGQGGSYEQYF | TGTGCCAGCTCACCAGGACAGGGGGGATCCTACGAGCAGTACTTC
NA | TRBD1 | TRBJ1-1 | TRBV9 | CASSDGTELKAFF | TGTGCCAGCAGCGACGGGACAGAACTGAAAGCTTTCTTT
NA | TRBD1 | TRBJ1-1 | TRBV14 | CASSQWQGVEAFF | TGTGCCAGCAGCCAATGGCAGGGGGTTGAAGCTTTCTTT
NA | TRBD1 | TRBJ1-5 | TRBV6-1 | CASSVDRQGRRNQPQHF | TGTGCCAGCAGTGTCGATCGACAGGGGCGACGCAATCAGCCCCAGCATTTT
NA | NA | TRBJ2-5 | TRBV5-1 | CASSPVPGSGETQYF | TGCGCCAGCAGCCCCGTCCCAGGGTCGGGTGAGACCCAGTACTTC
NA | TRBD1 | TRBJ1-1 | TRBV27 | CASSLSFRTDRGRTEAFF | TGTGCCAGCAGTTTATCCTTTCGTACTGACAGGGGAAGGACTGAAGCTTTCTTT
once | TRBD1 | TRBJ2-7 | TRBV28 | CASTVGQALLYEQYF | TGTGCCAGCACCGTGGGACAGGCCCTACTCTACGAGCAGTACTTC